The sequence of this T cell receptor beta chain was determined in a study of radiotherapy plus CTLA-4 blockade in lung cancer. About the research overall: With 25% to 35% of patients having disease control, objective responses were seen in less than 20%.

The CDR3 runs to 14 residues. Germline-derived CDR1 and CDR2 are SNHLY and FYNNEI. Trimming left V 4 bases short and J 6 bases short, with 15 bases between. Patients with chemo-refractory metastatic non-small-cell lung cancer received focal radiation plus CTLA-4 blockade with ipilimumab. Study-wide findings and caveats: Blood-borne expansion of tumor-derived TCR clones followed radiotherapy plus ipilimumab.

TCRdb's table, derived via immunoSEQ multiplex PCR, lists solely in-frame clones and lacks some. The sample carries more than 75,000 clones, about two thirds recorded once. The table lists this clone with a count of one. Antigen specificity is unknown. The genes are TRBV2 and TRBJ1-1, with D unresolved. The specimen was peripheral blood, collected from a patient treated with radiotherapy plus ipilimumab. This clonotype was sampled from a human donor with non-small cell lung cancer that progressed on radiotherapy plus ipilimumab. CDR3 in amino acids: CASSADRAVPEAFF. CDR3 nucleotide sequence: TGTGCCAGCAGTGCCGATCGGGCCGTCCCTGAAGCTTTCTTT.